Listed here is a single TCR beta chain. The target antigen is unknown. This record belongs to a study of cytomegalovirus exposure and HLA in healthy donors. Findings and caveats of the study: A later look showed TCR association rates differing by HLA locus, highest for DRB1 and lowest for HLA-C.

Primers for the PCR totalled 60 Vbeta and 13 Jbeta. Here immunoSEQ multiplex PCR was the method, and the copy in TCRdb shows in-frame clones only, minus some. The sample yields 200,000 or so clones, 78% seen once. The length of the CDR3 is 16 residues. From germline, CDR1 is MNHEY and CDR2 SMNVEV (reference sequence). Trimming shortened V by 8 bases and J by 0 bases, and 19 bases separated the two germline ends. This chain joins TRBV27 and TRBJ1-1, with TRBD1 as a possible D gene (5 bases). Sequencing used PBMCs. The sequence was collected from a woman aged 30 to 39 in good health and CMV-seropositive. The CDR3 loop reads CASLRGRGNMNTEAFF. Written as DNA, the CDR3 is TGTGCCAGCCTACGGGGGAGGGGAAATATGAACACTGAAGCTTTCTTT.